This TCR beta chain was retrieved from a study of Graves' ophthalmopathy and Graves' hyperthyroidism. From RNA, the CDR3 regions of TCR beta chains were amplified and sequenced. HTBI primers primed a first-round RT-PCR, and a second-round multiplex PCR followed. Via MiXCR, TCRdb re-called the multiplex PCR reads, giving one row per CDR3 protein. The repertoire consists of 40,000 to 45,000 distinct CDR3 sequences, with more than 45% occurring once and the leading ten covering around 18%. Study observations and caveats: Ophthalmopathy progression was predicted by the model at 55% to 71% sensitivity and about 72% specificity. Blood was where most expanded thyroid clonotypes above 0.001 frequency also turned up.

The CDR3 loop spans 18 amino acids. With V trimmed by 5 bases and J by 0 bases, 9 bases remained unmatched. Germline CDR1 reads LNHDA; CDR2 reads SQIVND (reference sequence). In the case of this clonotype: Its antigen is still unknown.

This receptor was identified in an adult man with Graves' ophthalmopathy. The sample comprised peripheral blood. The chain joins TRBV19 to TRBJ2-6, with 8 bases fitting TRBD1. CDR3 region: CASSPGQGRVSGANVLTF. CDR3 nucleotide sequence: TGTGCCAGTAGTCCAGGACAGGGTCGCGTCTCTGGGGCCAACGTCCTGACTTTC.